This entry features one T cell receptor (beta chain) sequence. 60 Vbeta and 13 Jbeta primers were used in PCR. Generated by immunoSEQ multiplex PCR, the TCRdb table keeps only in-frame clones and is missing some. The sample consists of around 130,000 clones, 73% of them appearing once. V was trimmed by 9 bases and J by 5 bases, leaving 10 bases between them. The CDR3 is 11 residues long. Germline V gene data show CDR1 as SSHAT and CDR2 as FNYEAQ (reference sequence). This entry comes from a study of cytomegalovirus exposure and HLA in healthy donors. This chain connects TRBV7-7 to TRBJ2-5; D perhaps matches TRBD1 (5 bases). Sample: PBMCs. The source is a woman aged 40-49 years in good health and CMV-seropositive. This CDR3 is CASQGLETQYF. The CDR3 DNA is TGTGCCAGTCAGGGCTTGGAGACCCAGTACTTC.